The T cell receptor (beta chain) described here comes from a study of T cell responses to AZD1222 COVID-19 vaccine. Sequencing was performed with immunoSEQ multiplex PCR; in TCRdb, only in-frame clones are kept and a portion is missing. In the table there are roughly 150,000 clones, around 93% of which are singletons. This clone occurred once. This CDR3 is 11 amino acids long. CDR1 is GTSNPN and CDR2 is SVGIG in the germline V gene (reference sequence). V lost 8 bases and J lost 7, with 12 bases in between. This receptor was identified in an adult in good health. The chain recombines TRBV30 with TRBJ2-1, with a weak D call TRBD2 (5 bases). The sample here was peripheral blood, taken on day 0 of AZD1222 vaccination. In DNA form, the CDR3 reads TGTGCCGCTTTTACGGGGAATGAGCAGTTCTTC. Translated: CAAFTGNEQFF.